The 24 T cell receptor beta chains given below trace back to one sample, sequenced in a study of shared clonotypes between healthy human individuals. Method: immunoSEQ multiplex PCR; TCRdb's copy keeps in-frame clones and lacks some. The table lists 1.5 million to 2.5 million clones, about 95% of them singletons. Selected positively for CCR7 and CD45RO-negative, naive CD8 cells excluded terminally differentiated effector memory CD45RA+ cells. The sequenced material came from naive CD8+ T cells sorted from blood. The receptor source for this set is a man younger than 35 in good health.

V usage is TRBV15 and J usage is TRBJ2-2; weak D call: TRBD2 (5 bases). Trimming stripped 0 bases from V and 1 base from J, with 9 bases between. Germline V lookup: CDR1 LNHNV, CDR2 YYDKDF (reference sequence). This CDR3 has 16 amino acids. The CDR3 DNA reads TGTGCCACCAGCAGAGATCGGGATGTGAACACCGGGGAGCTGTTTTTT. Its translation is CATSRDRDVNTGELFF.

Concerning this clone: This sample also contains other DNA sequences that code for the same CDR3. The gene calls are TRBV28 and TRBJ2-7; D is unresolved. The CDR3 spans 12 residues. Trimming left V 4 bases short and J 3 bases short, with 7 bases between. CDR1 is MDHEN and CDR2 is SYDVKM in the germline V gene. The CDR3 bases are TGTGCCAGCAGTTCAAGGTACTACGAGCAGTACTTC. Translating gives CASSSRYYEQYF.

The chain combines TRBV27 with TRBJ2-7; 10 bases fit TRBD1. CDR3 length: 13 amino acids. Trimming took 1 base from V and 7 from J; bases not matched to a gene: 1. CDR1 MNHEY and CDR2 SMNVEV come from the germline V gene (reference sequence). Here the CDR3 reads CASSLWDRGEQYF. The DNA for the CDR3 is TGTGCCAGCAGTTTATGGGACAGGGGAGAGCAGTACTTC.

DNA for the CDR3: TGTGCCAGCAGCACCGATAGCGGGACCCTCTACGAGCAGTACTTC. Translating gives CASSTDSGTLYEQYF. This sequence joins TRBV5-8 and TRBJ2-7, with 8 positions matching TRBD2. Losses at the gene ends were 4 bases for V and 3 bases for J; bases not matched to a gene: 9. Germline CDR1 reads SGHTS; CDR2 reads YDEGEE. The length of the CDR3 is 15 residues. The whole variable domain, filled in from reference TRBV5-8 and TRBJ2-7, reads EAGVTQSPTHLIKTRGQQATLRCSPISGHTSVYWYQQALGLGLQFLLWYDEGEERNRGNFPPRFSGRQFPNYSSELNVNALELEDSALYLCASSTDSGTLYEQYFGPGTRLTVT.

The count of this clone is one. This rearrangement joins TRBV6-5 to TRBJ2-7, with 7 bases fitting TRBD2. V was clipped by 8 bases and J by 4 bases; unmatched bases: 8. Germline values: CDR1 MNHEY, CDR2 SVGAGI. The CDR3 is 13 residues long. The CDR3 bases are TGTGCCAGCGCGTTTGATAGCGGGTACGAGCAGTACTTC. As protein: CASAFDSGYEQYF.

The sample holds one count of this clone. The rearrangement joins TRBV10-3 to TRBJ2-7; possibly TRBD1 for D (5 bases). Trimming left V 7 bases short and J 2 bases short, with 12 bases between. CDR1 is ENHRY and CDR2 is SYGVKD in the germline V gene. This CDR3 contains 13 residues. The CDR3 sequence: CAITIGEAYEQYF. The CDR3 DNA reads as TGTGCCATCACAATAGGGGAAGCCTACGAGCAGTACTTC.

The gene calls are TRBV30 and TRBJ2-1; D call uncertain. Trimming cost V 2 bases and J 7 bases, with 12 bases left between them. Germline CDR1 GTSNPN, CDR2 SVGIG (reference sequence). This CDR3 has 13 amino acids. CDR3 sequence: CAWSSSDVNEQFF. For the CDR3, the DNA is TGTGCCTGGAGTTCCTCGGACGTGAATGAGCAGTTCTTC. Using reference TRBV30 and TRBJ2-1 for the parts outside the CDR3, the full variable domain is SQTIHQWPATLVQPVGSPLSLECTVEGTSNPNLYWYRQAAGRGLQLLFYSVGIGQISSEVPQNLSASRPQDRQFILSSKKLLLSDSGFYLCAWSSSDVNEQFFGPGTRLTVL.

The chain couples TRBV7-9 to TRBJ2-7; TRBD1 aligns across 8 bases. CDR1 and CDR2 from the germline V gene are SEHNR and FQNEAQ (reference sequence). The CDR3 totals 15 residues. The ends lost 5 bases at V and 3 bases at J; junction bases unmatched: 9. The CDR3 protein is CASSKSGQDNYEQYF. CDR3 coding DNA: TGTGCCAGCAGCAAATCGGGACAGGATAACTACGAGCAGTACTTC.

In the case of this clone: Germline is not matched at one junction end, which may reflect a read error. The genes are TRBV19 and TRBJ1-5; D is unresolved. Germline V gives CDR1 LNHDA, CDR2 SQIVND (reference sequence). The CDR3 totals 12 residues. The CDR3 region is CASSMGIWPQHF. CDR3 bases: TGTGCCAGCAGTATGGGGATATGGCCCCAGCATTTT. Full variable domain (remainder filled in from reference TRBV19 and TRBJ1-5): DGGITQSPKYLFRKEGQNVTLSCEQNLNHDAMYWYRQDPGQGLRLIYYSQIVNDFQKGDIAEGYSVSREKKESFPLTVTSAQKNPTAFYLCASSMGIWPQHFGDGTRLSIL.

This clone was detected only once. The chain couples TRBV28 to TRBJ1-2; 7 bases are a match to TRBD1. This CDR3 has 18 residues. The ends lost 5 bases at V and 2 bases at J; junction bases unmatched: 17. Germline V gene sequence: CDR1 MDHEN, CDR2 SYDVKM. CDR3 sequence (DNA): TGTGCCAGCAGTACTCTAACTCCCGGGACAGTTCAGAACTATGGCTACACCTTC. Residues: CASSTLTPGTVQNYGYTF.

The J gene is TRBJ2-1, the V gene TRBV7-6; unclear D gene. V lost 1 base and J 5 bases, leaving 9 bases between the germline ends. Germline assignment: CDR1 SGHVS and CDR2 FNYEAQ. The CDR3 has 14 residues. DNA for the CDR3: TGTGCCAGCAGCTTAGTAGGCAGCCACAATGAGCAGTTCTTC. It codes for CASSLVGSHNEQFF.

The genes are TRBV27 and TRBJ2-7; 9 bases line up with TRBD2. With V trimmed by 5 bases and J by 5 bases, 13 bases remained unmatched. CDR1 is MNHEY, CDR2 SMNVEV, per germline (reference sequence). The length of the CDR3 is 16 residues. The CDR3 DNA reads as TGTGCCAGCAGTCCATCCCCCAGCGGGGGGAGTCACGAGCAGTACTTC. Amino acids: CASSPSPSGGSHEQYF.

The chain has TRBV15 and TRBJ1-5; tentative D call: TRBD1 (6 bases). V dropped 5 bases and J dropped 3 bases, with 17 bases sitting between them. There are 16 residues in the CDR3. Germline loops: CDR1 LNHNV, CDR2 YYDKDF (reference sequence). The CDR3 nucleotides are TGTGCCACCAGCGGATTACAGGAGGGGGTCAATCAGCCCCAGCATTTT. This encodes CATSGLQEGVNQPQHF.

In the case of this clone: The same CDR3 can be traced to other DNA sequences in this sample. The chain uses TRBV5-1 and TRBJ2-7; tentatively, D is TRBD1 (5 bases). CDR3 length: 12 residues. Per germline, CDR1 SGHRS and CDR2 YFSETQ. Trimming stripped 2 bases from V and 4 bases from J, with 7 bases between. The CDR3 protein is CASSFDSYEQYF. For the CDR3, the DNA is TGCGCCAGCAGCTTCGACAGTTACGAGCAGTACTTC.

The rearrangement links TRBV5-1 to TRBJ2-1; 8 bases map to TRBD1. Trimming cost V 1 base and J 5 bases; bases outside gene matches: 11. CDR1 SGHRS and CDR2 YFSETQ come from the germline V gene. This CDR3 has 17 residues. This CDR3 reads CASSLLGTGQVNNEQFF. In DNA, the CDR3 is TGCGCCAGCAGCTTGTTAGGGACGGGACAGGTTAACAATGAGCAGTTCTTC. The entire variable domain, with the rest obtained from reference TRBV5-1 and TRBJ2-1, is as follows: KAGVTQTPRYLIKTRGQQVTLSCSPISGHRSVSWYQQTPGQGLQFLFEYFSETQRNKGNFPGRFSGRQFSNSRSEMNVSTLELGDSALYLCASSLLGTGQVNNEQFFGPGTRLTVL.

In regard to this clone: Other DNA sequences in this specimen translate into the identical CDR3. The chain is built from TRBV19 and TRBJ2-7; D not certain. CDR3 length equals 14 residues. CDR1 is LNHDA and CDR2 is SQIVND in the germline V gene (reference sequence). V was pared by 1 base and J by 0 bases, with 7 bases between. Here the CDR3 DNA reads TGTGCCAGTAGTATAGTCCCGTCCTCCTACGAGCAGTACTTC. Translating gives CASSIVPSSYEQYF.

Comments on this clone: Other DNA sequences in the sample encode the same CDR3. This rearrangement joins TRBV7-9 to TRBJ2-7, with a possible D match to TRBD1 (5 bases). V lost 2 bases and J 5 bases, leaving 7 bases between the germline ends. Germline V gene lookup returns CDR1 SEHNR and CDR2 FQNEAQ (reference sequence). This CDR3 contains 12 residues. CDR3 DNA: TGTGCCAGCAGCTTATCAGGGAACGAGCAGTACTTC. As protein: CASSLSGNEQYF.

This chain links TRBV15 with TRBJ1-1; TRBD1 aligns across 7 bases. CDR1 is LNHNV, CDR2 YYDKDF, per germline (reference sequence). J gave up 1 base and V 4 bases, and 6 bases lay outside the gene matches. The CDR3 runs 15 residues. The CDR3 reads CATSTDRAPNTEAFF. CDR3 coding DNA: TGTGCCACCAGCACCGACAGGGCCCCGAACACTGAAGCTTTCTTT.

The genes are TRBV7-8 and TRBJ2-7; a possible D gene is TRBD2 (6 bases). Germline loops: CDR1 SGHVS, CDR2 FQNEAQ. The V end lost 0 bases, the J end lost 5 bases, and 11 bases lay between the germline ends. The CDR3 is made up of 14 amino acids. Here the CDR3 DNA reads TGTGCCAGCAGCTTAGCCCGCGGGATGAACGAGCAGTACTTC. Protein product: CASSLARGMNEQYF.

V gene TRBV11-2 combines with J gene TRBJ2-7, with D possibly being TRBD1 (6 bases). CDR3 length: 13 amino acids. Germline-derived CDR1 and CDR2 are SGHAT and FQNNGV. V was clipped by 6 bases and J by 6 bases, with 15 bases between them. The CDR3 reads CASSPDMTGEQYF. Here the CDR3 DNA reads TGTGCCAGCAGTCCCGACATGACAGGCGAGCAGTACTTC.

V is TRBV27 and J is TRBJ2-1; D is undetermined. V was clipped by 3 bases and J by 7 bases, with 10 bases between them. Germline values: CDR1 MNHEY, CDR2 SMNVEV (reference sequence). This CDR3 has 13 residues. CDR3 protein: CASSFSMANEQFF. The CDR3 nucleotides read TGTGCCAGCAGTTTTAGCATGGCAAATGAGCAGTTCTTC.

This rearrangement joins TRBV27 to TRBJ2-7, with 11 bases fitting TRBD1. The CDR3 runs 14 residues. V was clipped by 7 bases and J by 2 bases; unmatched bases: 4. Germline CDR1 and CDR2: MNHEY and SMNVEV (reference sequence). This chain's CDR3 is CASIPGQGAYEQYF. Here the CDR3 DNA reads TGTGCCAGCATTCCGGGACAGGGGGCCTACGAGCAGTACTTC.

The chain uses TRBV2 and TRBJ2-2; D possibly uses TRBD1 or TRBD2 (5 bases each). CDR1 is SNHLY, CDR2 FYNNEI, per germline. The CDR3 length is 16 residues. The V and J ends lost 5 bases and 2 bases respectively, with 15 bases between them. In nucleotides, the CDR3 is TGTGCCAGCAGTAATCTCCCGGGACCCAACACCGGGGAGCTGTTTTTT. This sequence encodes CASSNLPGPNTGELFF.

The J gene is TRBJ2-7, the V gene TRBV25-1, with 10 bases fitting TRBD1. Trimming cost V 1 base and J 6 bases; bases outside gene matches: 3. The germline V gene encodes CDR1 MGHDK and CDR2 SYGVNS. The CDR3 sequence is 14 residues long. The CDR3 bases are TGTGCCAGCAGTGAATTCGGGGACAGGGGCGAGCAGTACTTC. It encodes CASSEFGDRGEQYF.